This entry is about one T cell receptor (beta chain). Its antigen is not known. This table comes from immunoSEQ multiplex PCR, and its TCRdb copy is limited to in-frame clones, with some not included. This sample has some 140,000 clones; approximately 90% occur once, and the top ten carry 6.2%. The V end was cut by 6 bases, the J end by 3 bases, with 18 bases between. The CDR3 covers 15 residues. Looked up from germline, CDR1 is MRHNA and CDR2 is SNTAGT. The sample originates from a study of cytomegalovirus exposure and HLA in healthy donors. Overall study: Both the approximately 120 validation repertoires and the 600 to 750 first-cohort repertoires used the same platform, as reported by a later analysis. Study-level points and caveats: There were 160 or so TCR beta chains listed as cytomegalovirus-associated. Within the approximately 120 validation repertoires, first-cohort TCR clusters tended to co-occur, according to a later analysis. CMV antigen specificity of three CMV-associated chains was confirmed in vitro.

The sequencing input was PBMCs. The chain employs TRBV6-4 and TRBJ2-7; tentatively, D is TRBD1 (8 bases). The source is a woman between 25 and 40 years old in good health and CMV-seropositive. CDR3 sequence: CASRHHRGGDYEQYF. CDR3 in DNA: TGTGCCAGCAGACACCACAGGGGGGGAGACTACGAGCAGTACTTC.